The clone carrying this T cell receptor (beta chain) was seen at least ten times. Its antigen is not identified. The data belong to a study of metastatic and nonmetastatic thyroid tumors. Study information: Malignant and benign thyroid patients had repertoires compared in peripheral blood and tumor or nodule tissue. Study-level points and caveats: Across blood and tumor, TCR beta diversity in malignant thyroid tumors was reportedly significantly higher than in benign nodules.

Prior to thyroid surgery, none of the patients had received any treatment. Original analysis: Differences in CDR3 between clinicopathological groups were drawn on to build a classifier intended to discriminate distant-metastatic papillary thyroid cancer patients. Using MiXCR, TCRdb re-called clones from the PCR reads. The V and J calls here are based on TCRdb, not the publication. The data show some 30,000 clones, 10% to 13% seen once. V lost 1 base, J lost 6 bases, and 7 bases stayed unmatched. CDR3 length: 17 residues. Per the germline V gene, CDR1 is WNHNN and CDR2 is SYGVQD (reference sequence). Sequencing was done on a sample of blood. The sequence was collected from a female donor with papillary thyroid cancer or a benign thyroid nodule (not recorded which). Some clones in this sample may be carry-over from other donors' samples. J is TRBJ2-3 and V is TRBV10-1; TRBD2 aligns across 13 bases. This CDR3 is CASSEFPGTSGMDTQYF. The CDR3 DNA is TGCGCCAGCAGTGAGTTCCCCGGGACTAGCGGGATGGATACGCAGTATTTT.